These 3 T cell receptor beta chains originate from one sample sequenced in a study of blood T cell repertoires in COVID-19. The assay was immunoSEQ multiplex PCR, and TCRdb's table has in-frame clones only and misses some. The sample lists 290,000 or so clones, approximately 85% occurring once. The source material was peripheral blood. Every receptor here comes from a man aged 45-65 years with active or convalescent COVID-19.

The rearrangement uses TRBV2 and TRBJ2-1; the match to TRBD2 covers 8 bases. This CDR3 spans 14 amino acids. V was pared by 4 bases and J by 4 bases, with 3 bases of the junction left unmatched. Looked up from germline, CDR1 is SNHLY and CDR2 is FYNNEI. The CDR3 nucleotides are TGTGCCAGCAGTGCTAGCGGGCGTTACAATGAGCAGTTCTTC. This sequence encodes CASSASGRYNEQFF.

About this clone: The same CDR3 can be traced to other DNA sequences in this sample. The V call is TRBV9, the J call TRBJ1-1; 8 nucleotides agree with TRBD1. The length of the CDR3 is 15 residues. In germline, CDR1 is SGDLS, CDR2 YYNGEE. The ends lost 0 bases at V and 2 bases at J; junction bases unmatched: 3. This CDR3 reads CASSVGGQGNTEAFF. DNA for the CDR3: TGTGCCAGCAGCGTAGGCGGACAGGGTAACACTGAAGCTTTCTTT.

J is TRBJ2-1 and V is TRBV5-6; TRBD2 aligns across 7 bases. The germline CDR1 and CDR2 sequences are SGHDT and YYEEEE. This CDR3 spans 15 amino acids. Trimming took 4 bases from V and 6 from J; bases not matched to a gene: 10. CDR3 residues: CASSLSGTILNEQFF. Here the CDR3 DNA reads TGTGCCAGCAGCCTCTCCGGGACTATCCTCAATGAGCAGTTCTTC. Filled out from reference TRBV5-6 and TRBJ2-1, the complete variable domain reads DAGVTQSPTHLIKTRGQQVTLRCSPKSGHDTVSWYQQALGQGPQFIFQYYEEEERQRGNFPDRFSGHQFPNYSSELNVNALLLGDSALYLCASSLSGTILNEQFFGPGTRLTVL.